The 32 T cell receptor beta chains reported below all come from one sample, sequenced in a study of preoperative IRX-2 immunotherapy in early breast cancer. Treatment indicated: preoperative locoregional IRX-2 cytokine immunotherapy. Sequencing was performed with immunoSEQ multiplex PCR; in TCRdb, only in-frame clones are kept and a portion is missing. The sample yields around 57,000 clones, approximately 94% seen once. The sample was collected from a patient treated with IRX-2 immunotherapy. Receptors originate from a human donor with breast cancer.

The chain links TRBV28 to TRBJ1-5; 7 bases map to TRBD1. Losses at the gene ends were 6 bases for V and 1 base for J; bases not matched to a gene: 9. Looked up from germline, CDR1 is MDHEN and CDR2 is SYDVKM. This CDR3 has 16 amino acids. The CDR3, as DNA: TGTGCCAGCAGCCTACTAGTGACAGGGAGCAATCAGCCCCAGCATTTT. Protein sequence: CASSLLVTGSNQPQHF.

This sequence joins TRBV4-2 and TRBJ2-5, with D perhaps being TRBD1 or TRBD2 (6 bases each). Trimming stripped 2 bases from V and 1 base from J, with 11 bases between. Germline lookup yields CDR1 LGHNA and CDR2 YNFKEQ. The CDR3 contains 15 residues. CDR3 region: CASSQSWGAQETQYF. The CDR3 DNA reads as TGTGCCAGCAGCCAAAGTTGGGGGGCCCAAGAGACCCAGTACTTC.

This clone was picked up one time. The chain links TRBV5-1 to TRBJ2-1, with 10 bases aligning to TRBD2. V shed 4 bases, J shed 7 bases, and the junction held 8 bases outside the gene matches. CDR1 is SGHRS, CDR2 YFSETQ, per germline. The CDR3 runs to 15 residues. The CDR3 is CASSGLAVQGNEQFF. The CDR3 coding sequence is TGCGCCAGCAGCGGACTAGCGGTACAGGGAAATGAGCAGTTCTTC.

The rearrangement links TRBV13 to TRBJ2-1, with 9 bases lining up with TRBD2. Germline lookup yields CDR1 PRHDT and CDR2 FYEKMQ (reference sequence). The CDR3 spans 20 residues. The V and J ends lost 0 bases and 0 bases, in that order; junction bases with no gene match: 12. CDR3 nucleotides: TGTGCCAGCAGCTTAGGCCTCCGGCTAGCGGGACTCTCCTCCTACAATGAGCAGTTCTTC. This encodes CASSLGLRLAGLSSYNEQFF.

V gene TRBV28 combines with J gene TRBJ2-5, with D perhaps given as TRBD1 or TRBD2 (5 bases each). Trimming took off 5 bases at V and 5 bases at J, with 15 bases between the two ends. CDR3 length: 14 amino acids. CDR1 is MDHEN, CDR2 SYDVKM, per germline. Written as DNA, the CDR3 is TGTGCCAGCAGTACCATTCCAGGGACGGAGACCCAGTACTTC. Amino acids: CASSTIPGTETQYF.

The chain combines TRBV6-1 with TRBJ2-1, with 9 bases lining up with TRBD2. CDR3 length: 15 amino acids. Trimming removed 7 bases from V and 6 bases from J; junction bases left unmatched: 10. Germline loops: CDR1 MNHNS, CDR2 SASEGT. CDR3: CASTLSSGRRNEQFF. CDR3 coding DNA: TGTGCCAGCACCCTGAGTAGCGGGAGACGCAATGAGCAGTTCTTC.

This chain joins TRBV10-3 and TRBJ2-3; 9 nucleotides line up with TRBD2. Germline CDR1 and CDR2: ENHRY and SYGVKD. V dropped 4 bases and J dropped 7; count of bases not matched to a gene: 18. The CDR3 totals 18 residues. Here the CDR3 reads CAISVVREGEAKLYTQYF. The DNA for the CDR3 is TGTGCCATCAGTGTTGTGCGGGAGGGGGAGGCCAAGCTGTATACGCAGTATTTT.

The J gene is TRBJ2-1, the V gene TRBV6-5, with 9 bases lining up with TRBD1. Germline-derived CDR1 and CDR2 are MNHEY and SVGAGI. The CDR3 spans 15 residues. V shed 6 bases, J shed 9 bases, and the junction held 12 bases outside the gene matches. CDR3 in amino acids: CASRAGGTGPSEQFF. The DNA for the CDR3 is TGTGCCAGCAGAGCTGGCGGGACAGGGCCCAGTGAGCAGTTCTTC.

The J gene is TRBJ2-5, the V gene TRBV28, with 8 bases fitting TRBD2. CDR1 and CDR2 (germline): MDHEN, SYDVKM. Unmatched junction bases numbered 10, after V lost 3 bases and J lost 4 bases. The CDR3 has 16 amino acids. The CDR3 DNA is TGTGCCAGCAGTTTCGGCGCGGCGGGAGGTGGAGAGACCCAGTACTTC. Translated, it gives CASSFGAAGGGETQYF.

The genes are TRBV28 and TRBJ1-2; 10 bases align to TRBD1. The germline CDR1 and CDR2 sequences are MDHEN and SYDVKM. The CDR3 spans 14 residues. J gave up 0 bases and V 6 bases, and 1 base lay outside the gene matches. The CDR3 nucleotides are TGTGCCAGCAGGGGACAGGGGACTAACTATGGCTACACCTTC. Its translation: CASRGQGTNYGYTF.

As DNA, the CDR3 is TGCGCCAGCAGCGACCCCGCCGCAGGTCACACTGAAGCTTTCTTT. It is translated as CASSDPAAGHTEAFF. The gene calls are TRBV5-1 and TRBJ1-1; the D is unclear. V was trimmed by 4 bases and J by 3 bases, leaving 16 bases between them. Germline lookup yields CDR1 SGHRS and CDR2 YFSETQ. This CDR3 has 15 residues.

The rearrangement uses TRBV6-5 and TRBJ1-4, with 11 bases fitting TRBD1. Trimming at V came to 5 bases and at J to 6 bases, leaving 2 bases not matched to a gene. Per the germline V gene, CDR1 is MNHEY and CDR2 is SVGAGI. CDR3 size: 14 residues. The CDR3 is CASSRDRGYEKLFF. As DNA, the CDR3 is TGTGCCAGCAGTAGGGACAGGGGGTATGAAAAACTGTTTTTT.

This chain links TRBV28 with TRBJ1-5; D not resolved. V gave up 2 bases and J gave up 5 bases, with 7 bases separating them. CDR3 length equals 13 residues. Germline V gene lookup returns CDR1 MDHEN and CDR2 SYDVKM. The CDR3 DNA sequence: TGTGCCAGCAGTTTAATAAGAGATCAGCCCCAGCATTTT. It encodes CASSLIRDQPQHF.

The chain combines TRBV5-1 with TRBJ1-1; no clear D. V was trimmed by 2 bases and J by 1 base, leaving 6 bases between them. CDR3 length: 13 amino acids. CDR1 SGHRS and CDR2 YFSETQ come from the germline V gene. CDR3 DNA: TGCGCCAGCAGCTTTCGGGCGAACACTGAAGCTTTCTTT. Translated: CASSFRANTEAFF.

The chain has TRBV7-3 and TRBJ2-1; 9 bases line up with TRBD2. Germline loops: CDR1 SGHTA, CDR2 FQGTGA. The CDR3 covers 15 residues. V lost 1 base to trimming and J lost 9 bases; unmatched junction nucleotides: 7. Written as DNA, the CDR3 is TGTGCCAGCAGCTTAAATGCGGGAGGGGAGAGTGAGCAGTTCTTC. This translates into CASSLNAGGESEQFF. Full variable domain (remainder filled in from reference TRBV7-3 and TRBJ2-1): GAGVSQTPSNKVTEKGKYVELRCDPISGHTALYWYRQSLGQGPEFLIYFQGTGAADDSGLPNDRFFAVRPEGSVSTLKIQRTERGDSAVYLCASSLNAGGESEQFFGPGTRLTVL.

This rearrangement joins TRBV5-1 to TRBJ2-7, with 7 bases fitting TRBD2. Trimming cost V 2 bases and J 6 bases; bases outside gene matches: 8. This CDR3 has 14 residues. Per the germline V gene, CDR1 is SGHRS and CDR2 is YFSETQ. The CDR3: CASSLGLGLIEQYF. The CDR3 nucleotides are TGCGCCAGCAGCTTAGGACTAGGTTTAATCGAGCAGTACTTC.

This rearrangement joins TRBV4-2 to TRBJ2-2, with 15 bases lining up with TRBD2. Germline CDR1 and CDR2: LGHNA and YNFKEQ. CDR3 size: 18 residues. Losses at the gene ends were 4 bases for V and 3 bases for J; bases not matched to a gene: 6. The chain's CDR3 is CASSRRTSGGADTGELFF. The CDR3 DNA follows: TGTGCCAGCAGCCGCAGGACTAGCGGGGGGGCGGACACCGGGGAGCTGTTTTTT.

This chain connects TRBV7-3 to TRBJ2-2; tentative D call: TRBD2 (5 bases). The ends were cut back, 2 bases at V and 0 bases at J, with 10 bases in the middle. The V gene's germline CDR1 is SGHTA and CDR2 FQGTGA. This CDR3 spans 16 amino acids. The CDR3 DNA reads as TGTGCCAGCAGCTTACGGCGGGCTGCGAACACCGGGGAGCTGTTTTTT. Amino acid sequence: CASSLRRAANTGELFF.

The chain is built from TRBV6-5 and TRBJ2-7; 11 bases align to TRBD2. The V and J ends lost 4 bases and 9 bases, in that order; junction bases with no gene match: 11. Per germline, CDR1 MNHEY and CDR2 SVGAGI. The CDR3 is 15 residues long. In nucleotides, the CDR3 is TGTGCCAGCAGTTCTCCGGGTAGCGGGAGGGCCGGGCAGTACTTC. Its protein is CASSSPGSGRAGQYF.

The chain has TRBV19 and TRBJ1-4; the D gene is possibly TRBD1 (5 bases). This CDR3 comprises 12 residues. The germline V gene has CDR1 LNHDA and CDR2 SQIVND (reference sequence). V lost 2 bases, J lost 9 bases, and 7 bases lay in between. In DNA, the CDR3 is TGTGCCAGTAGTATAAACAGGCAAAAACTGTTTTTT. Translation gives CASSINRQKLFF.

This clone was seen only a few times. This chain joins TRBV28 and TRBJ2-5, with D possibly matching TRBD1 (5 bases). This CDR3 contains 13 residues. Trimming took 9 bases from V and 1 from J, leaving 12 bases between them. CDR1 and CDR2 from the germline V gene are MDHEN and SYDVKM. CDR3 in DNA: TGTGCCAGTTTACAGGCATCCCAAGAGACCCAGTACTTC. This translates into CASLQASQETQYF.

J is TRBJ2-1 and V is TRBV9; D is possibly TRBD2 (5 bases). This CDR3 is built from 17 residues. Trimming removed 5 bases from V and 0 bases from J, with 18 bases in between. Germline V lookup: CDR1 SGDLS, CDR2 YYNGEE. The CDR3 spells CASSYKMDSFSYNEQFF. The CDR3 DNA reads as TGTGCCAGCAGTTACAAAATGGACTCGTTCTCCTACAATGAGCAGTTCTTC.

The genes are TRBV5-1 and TRBJ1-5, with D possibly matching TRBD1 (5 bases). Looked up from germline, CDR1 is SGHRS and CDR2 is YFSETQ. Trimming took off 0 bases at V and 4 bases at J, with 14 bases between the two ends. CDR3 length equals 16 residues. CDR3 residues: CASSLVPGTSNQPQHF. The CDR3 DNA sequence: TGCGCCAGCAGCTTGGTACCGGGGACCTCTAATCAGCCCCAGCATTTT. Supplemented by reference TRBV5-1 and TRBJ1-5, the full variable domain reads KAGVTQTPRYLIKTRGQQVTLSCSPISGHRSVSWYQQTPGQGLQFLFEYFSETQRNKGNFPGRFSGRQFSNSRSEMNVSTLELGDSALYLCASSLVPGTSNQPQHFGDGTRLSIL.

The chain recombines TRBV5-4 with TRBJ2-5; the D gene is possibly TRBD1 (7 bases). Deletions cut 0 bases from V and 2 bases from J, with 11 bases between. CDR1 and CDR2 from the germline V gene are SGHNT and YYREEE (reference sequence). CDR3 length equals 15 residues. The CDR3 loop reads CASSLAGDRQETQYF. The CDR3 nucleotides are TGTGCCAGCAGCTTGGCGGGGGACAGACAAGAGACCCAGTACTTC.

The CDR3 here is CASSGPSSSVIVRGDTQYF. Here the CDR3 DNA reads TGTGCCAGCAGTGGACCGAGTAGTAGCGTAATAGTCAGGGGAGATACGCAGTATTTT. This sequence joins TRBV2 and TRBJ2-3; maybe TRBD1 (6 bases). The CDR3 extends over 19 amino acids. Trimming pared 4 bases from V and 5 bases from J, leaving 28 bases between. Germline V gene data show CDR1 as SNHLY and CDR2 as FYNNEI.

The rearrangement joins TRBV29-1 to TRBJ2-5; D is unclear. This CDR3 region has 12 residues. Per the germline V gene, CDR1 is SQVTM and CDR2 is ANQGSEA. The V end was cut by 4 bases, the J end by 5 bases, with 11 bases between. CDR3 nucleotides: TGCAGCGTTGCCACCGGCGCGGAGACCCAGTACTTC. Its protein product is CSVATGAETQYF.

The chain carries TRBV2 and TRBJ1-5; tentative D call: TRBD1 (5 bases). The length of the CDR3 is 14 residues. Germline lookup yields CDR1 SNHLY and CDR2 FYNNEI. Trimming took off 7 bases at V and 0 bases at J, with 10 bases between the two ends. CDR3 DNA sequence: TGTGCCAGCAATGGGGACTATAGCAATCAGCCCCAGCATTTT. Protein product: CASNGDYSNQPQHF.

The genes are TRBV5-1 and TRBJ2-5; 8 nucleotides line up with TRBD2. The length of the CDR3 is 14 residues. CDR1 SGHRS and CDR2 YFSETQ come from the germline V gene. Trimming removed 3 bases from V and 0 bases from J; junction bases left unmatched: 1. CDR3 sequence reads: CASSSSGYQETQYF. The CDR3, as DNA: TGCGCCAGCAGCTCTAGCGGGTACCAAGAGACCCAGTACTTC.

The chain has TRBV25-1 and TRBJ2-5; 9 bases line up with TRBD2. With the DNA end fitting TRBJ2-7 better, the J assignment may be wrong. Per the germline V gene, CDR1 is MGHDK and CDR2 is SYGVNS. The CDR3 is 15 amino acids. CDR3 in DNA: TGTGCCAGCAGTAGGGCTAGCGGGACTTCCTACGAGCAGTACTTC. Translating gives CASSRASGTSYEQYF.

The chain uses TRBV19 and TRBJ1-1; D possibly corresponds to TRBD1 (5 bases). Trimming left V 6 bases short and J 1 base short, with 9 bases between. Germline CDR1 is LNHDA and CDR2 is SQIVND (reference sequence). This CDR3 contains 13 residues. The CDR3 sequence is CASRLRGNTEAFF. The CDR3 region has the DNA TGTGCCAGTAGGTTAAGGGGGAACACTGAAGCTTTCTTT. Combining the CDR3 with reference TRBV19 and TRBJ1-1 gives the whole variable domain DGGITQSPKYLFRKEGQNVTLSCEQNLNHDAMYWYRQDPGQGLRLIYYSQIVNDFQKGDIAEGYSVSREKKESFPLTVTSAQKNPTAFYLCASRLRGNTEAFFGQGTRLTVV.

This sequence joins TRBV6-4 and TRBJ2-7, with TRBD2 identical over 12 bases. V lost 4 bases to trimming and J lost 0 bases; unmatched junction nucleotides: 10. Germline values: CDR1 MRHNA, CDR2 SNTAGT. The CDR3 runs 18 residues. Here the CDR3 reads CASSGMTSGSLSSYEQYF. The CDR3 nucleotides are TGTGCCAGCAGTGGAATGACTAGCGGGAGTCTTAGCTCCTACGAGCAGTACTTC.

The chain is built from TRBV18 and TRBJ2-7, with 8 bases matching TRBD2. The CDR3 is 14 residues long. The junction had 3 bases not matched to a gene; V was cut back by 1 base and J by 4 bases. CDR1 KGHSH and CDR2 LQKENI come from the germline V gene. CDR3 nucleotide sequence: TGTGCCAGCTCACCACAGCGGGAGAATTACGAGCAGTACTTC. This encodes CASSPQRENYEQYF.